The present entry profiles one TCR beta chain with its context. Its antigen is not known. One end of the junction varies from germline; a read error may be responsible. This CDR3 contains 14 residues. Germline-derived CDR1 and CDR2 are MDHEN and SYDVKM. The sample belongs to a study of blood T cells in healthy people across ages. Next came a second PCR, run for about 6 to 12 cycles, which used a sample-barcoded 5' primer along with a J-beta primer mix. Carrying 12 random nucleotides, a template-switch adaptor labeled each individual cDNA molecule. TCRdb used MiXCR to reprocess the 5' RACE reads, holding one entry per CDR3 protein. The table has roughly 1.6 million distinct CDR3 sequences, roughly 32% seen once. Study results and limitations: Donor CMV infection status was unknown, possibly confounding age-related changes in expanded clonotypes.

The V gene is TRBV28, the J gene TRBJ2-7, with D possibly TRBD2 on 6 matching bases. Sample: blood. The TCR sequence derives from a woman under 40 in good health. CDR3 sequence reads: CSSSSGLISYEQYF. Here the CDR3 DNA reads TGTTCCAGCAGTTCGGGACTCATTTCCTACGAGCAGTACTTC. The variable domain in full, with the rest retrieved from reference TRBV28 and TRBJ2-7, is DVKVTQSSRYLVKRTGEKVFLECVQDMDHENMFWYRQDPGLGLRLIYFSYDVKMKEKGDIPEGYSVSREKKERFSLILESASTNQTSMYLCSSSSGLISYEQYFGPGTRLTVT.